This TCR beta chain was obtained from a study of blood T cell repertoires in COVID-19. Across the whole study: From the United States, Italy and Spain came samples of acute and convalescent COVID-19. PBMCs, B-cell-depleted T cells, or T cells provided the cDNA or gDNA that made up the material.

V shed 3 bases and J shed 4 bases, with 12 bases lying between them. Germline V gene lookup returns CDR1 DFQATT and CDR2 SNEGSKA (reference sequence). The CDR3 is 13 amino acids. Original analysis: Amplification of reference gene primers provided the estimated nucleated cell counts. The protocol was immunoSEQ multiplex PCR, while the TCRdb copy is restricted to in-frame clones and leaves out a portion. For V, J and clone size, that table is used; D and trimming come from the DNA. Among over 200,000 clones listed, approximately 90% were seen once. The TCR sequence derives from a young woman who had recovered from COVID-19. The specimen sequenced was peripheral blood. V gene TRBV20-1 combines with J gene TRBJ1-1; possible D gene TRBD1, 6 bases. CDR3 protein: CSASTGLGTEAFF. The CDR3 DNA is TGCAGTGCTAGTACAGGGCTAGGCACTGAAGCTTTCTTT.